A single sample gave rise to the 5 T cell receptor beta chains below, sequenced in a study of a mutant IDH1 vaccine in newly diagnosed glioma. Repertoires were generated with immunoSEQ multiplex PCR, while TCRdb's copy carries only in-frame clones and drops some. The sample consists of 20,000 to 30,000 clones, 70% to 90% of them appearing once. Stated time point: week 35, safety follow-up. Every vaccine dose comprised 300 ug of mutant IDH1 20-mer peptide plus topical imiquimod. These receptors are not linked to any known antigen. The specimen comprised PBMCs, sampled from a glioma patient whose treatment included an IDH1 peptide vaccine. The source is a man aged 30-40 years with glioma.

V is TRBV19 and J is TRBJ1-1; TRBD1 might be the D (5 bases). The CDR3 has 13 amino acids. Trimming left V 3 bases short and J 4 bases short, with 9 bases between. The germline CDR1 and CDR2 sequences are LNHDA and SQIVND (reference sequence). CDR3 region: CASSIARATEAFF. In DNA, the CDR3 is TGTGCCAGTAGTATCGCCAGGGCCACTGAAGCTTTCTTT.

The rearrangement links TRBV7-9 to TRBJ2-7; 7 bases match TRBD1. The CDR3 loop spans 15 amino acids. Germline values: CDR1 SEHNR, CDR2 FQNEAQ (reference sequence). V lost 1 base, J lost 2 bases, and 5 bases stayed unmatched. The CDR3 coding sequence is TGTGCCAGCAGCTTAGGACAGGGAATGGCCTACGAGCAGTACTTC. This codes for CASSLGQGMAYEQYF.

The chain combines TRBV10-1 with TRBJ1-3; D is undetermined. The CDR3 spans 15 residues. With 0 bases removed from V and 2 bases from J, the gap between germline ends came to 8 bases. Germline loops: CDR1 WNHNN, CDR2 SYGVQD (reference sequence). CDR3 in amino acids: CASSESRRAGNTIYF. The CDR3 nucleotides read TGCGCCAGCAGTGAGTCTAGGAGAGCTGGAAACACCATATATTTT.

This chain links TRBV27 with TRBJ2-7; D not resolved. Between the trimmed V and J ends, which lost 0 bases and 2 bases, there was a span of 8 bases. CDR1 is MNHEY and CDR2 is SMNVEV in the germline V gene (reference sequence). The CDR3 contains 14 residues. This CDR3 reads CASSLSSGTYEQYF. For the CDR3, the DNA is TGTGCCAGCAGTTTATCGAGTGGGACCTACGAGCAGTACTTC.

This clone was observed once. The chain is built from TRBV19 and TRBJ2-5; D tentatively reads TRBD1 or TRBD2 (7 bases each). V lost 5 bases to trimming and J lost 4 bases, with 23 bases between them. Germline values: CDR1 LNHDA, CDR2 SQIVND (reference sequence). The CDR3 is 17 residues long. The CDR3: CASSAPLTGKRGETQYF. For the CDR3, the DNA is TGTGCCAGTAGTGCCCCCCTGACAGGGAAGCGGGGAGAGACCCAGTACTTC.